This entry describes one T cell receptor (beta chain). This entry comes from a study of identical twins. Trimming cost V 3 bases and J 8 bases, with 7 bases left between them. CDR1 and CDR2 (germline): LNHNV, YYDKDF (reference sequence). The CDR3 runs 11 residues. TCRdb redid the calling of the 5' RACE reads with MiXCR, one entry per CDR3 protein. In the table there are about 280,000 distinct CDR3 sequences, under 9.5% of which are singletons. The same sample was also studied in work on yellow fever vaccine responses in identical twins.

Sequenced input: memory (CD45RO+) T cells sorted from blood. This rearrangement joins TRBV15 to TRBJ1-1, with no clear D. This receptor was obtained from a woman between 18 and 30 years old in good health. CDR3 region: CATSSLGEAFF. The CDR3 nucleotides are TGTGCCACCAGCAGCCTCGGAGAAGCTTTCTTT.